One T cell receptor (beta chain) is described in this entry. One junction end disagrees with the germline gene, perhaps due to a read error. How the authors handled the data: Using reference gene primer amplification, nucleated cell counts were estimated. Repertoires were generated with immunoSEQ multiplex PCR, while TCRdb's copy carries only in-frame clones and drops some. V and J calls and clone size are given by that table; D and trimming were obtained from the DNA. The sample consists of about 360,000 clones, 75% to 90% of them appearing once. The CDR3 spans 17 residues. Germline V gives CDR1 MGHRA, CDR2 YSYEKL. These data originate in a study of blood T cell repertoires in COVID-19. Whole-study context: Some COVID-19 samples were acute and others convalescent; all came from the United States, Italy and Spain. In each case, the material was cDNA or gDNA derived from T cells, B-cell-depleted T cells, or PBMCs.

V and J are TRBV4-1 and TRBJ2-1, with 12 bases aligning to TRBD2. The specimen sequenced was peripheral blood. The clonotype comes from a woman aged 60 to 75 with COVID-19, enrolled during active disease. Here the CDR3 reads CASRQGGLAGGTDEQFF. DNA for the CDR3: TGCGCCAGCAGACAAGGAGGGCTAGCGGGGGGGACGGATGAGCAGTTCTTC.